The 18 T cell receptor beta chains below all came from one sample that was sequenced in a study of T-cell memory formation after mild COVID-19. TCRdb recomputed calls from the 5' RACE reads with MiXCR, one row per CDR3 protein. The sample shows 350,000 to 500,000 distinct CDR3 sequences, about 20% of them seen only once. Sequencing was carried out using PBMCs or a T cell subset sorted from them (not recorded which). These receptors came from an adult woman who had mild COVID-19 (a few samples of this study predate the infection). Cell type and time point are not known.

This chain uses TRBV5-4 with TRBJ1-2; unclear D gene. This CDR3 is built from 14 residues. Germline CDR1 and CDR2: SGHNT and YYREEE (reference sequence). Deletions cut 4 bases from V and 4 bases from J, with 14 bases between. Here the CDR3 reads CASSPSGFSYGYTF. The DNA of the CDR3 is TGTGCCAGCAGCCCGTCGGGGTTCAGCTATGGCTACACCTTC.

This clonotype has a handful of counts. The CDR3 reads CASVQQAYSTDTQYF. CDR3 nucleotides: TGTGCCAGCGTCCAACAAGCCTATAGCACAGATACGCAGTATTTT. The chain is built from TRBV28 and TRBJ2-3; D remains ambiguous. CDR1 and CDR2 from the germline V gene are MDHEN and SYDVKM. This CDR3 is 15 amino acids long. Trimming cost V 8 bases and J 0 bases, with 15 bases left between them.

The chain couples TRBV18 to TRBJ1-5; 7 positions agree with TRBD1. V was pared by 5 bases and J by 6 bases, with 10 bases of the junction left unmatched. The CDR3 spans 15 residues. Germline-derived CDR1 and CDR2 are KGHSH and LQKENI. The CDR3 sequence: CASSDQEAGGQPQHF. CDR3 bases: TGTGCCAGCTCAGACCAAGAGGCAGGGGGTCAGCCCCAGCATTTT.

Many counts were recorded for this clonotype. The V and J genes are TRBV12-3 or TRBV12-4 and TRBJ1-5, with D tentatively TRBD1 (5 bases). The V end lost 4 bases, the J end lost 7 bases, and 11 bases lay between the germline ends. The CDR3 runs 13 residues. The CDR3 sequence: CASSSGSLQPQHF. CDR3 DNA: TGTGCCAGCAGTTCAGGGTCCCTCCAGCCCCAGCATTTT.

The genes are TRBV7-2 and TRBJ2-2; 11 bases agree with TRBD2. The CDR3 consists of 14 residues. V shed 10 bases and J 5 bases; nucleotides not matched to a gene: 6. Looked up from germline, CDR1 is SGHTA and CDR2 is FQGNSA. This CDR3 reads CATQTSGKTGELFF. In DNA, the CDR3 is TGTGCCACCCAGACTAGCGGGAAAACCGGGGAGCTGTTTTTT. The variable domain in full, with the rest retrieved from reference TRBV7-2 and TRBJ2-2, is GAGVSQSPSNKVTEKGKDVELRCDPISGHTALYWYRQSLGQGLEFLIYFQGNSAPDKSGLPSDRFSAERTGGSVSTLTIQRTQQEDSAVYLCATQTSGKTGELFFGEGSRLTVL.

The genes are TRBV12-3 or TRBV12-4 and TRBJ1-3; D not resolved. The V end was cut by 3 bases, the J end by 0 bases, with 9 bases between. The CDR3 extends over 15 amino acids. The CDR3, as DNA: TGTGCCAGCAGTTTTTCGGCGTCCTCTGGAAACACCATATATTTT. Encoded protein: CASSFSASSGNTIYF.

This clonotype was picked up many times. V and J are TRBV5-1 and TRBJ2-2, with D tentatively TRBD1 (5 bases). V lost 0 bases, J lost 1 base, and 7 bases lay in between. The CDR3 is made up of 15 amino acids. From germline, CDR1 is SGHRS and CDR2 YFSETQ. The CDR3 DNA sequence: TGCGCCAGCAGCTTGGTTCAGGGGAACACCGGGGAGCTGTTTTTT. As protein: CASSLVQGNTGELFF. Together with reference TRBV5-1 and TRBJ2-2, the CDR3 gives the full variable domain: KAGVTQTPRYLIKTRGQQVTLSCSPISGHRSVSWYQQTPGQGLQFLFEYFSETQRNKGNFPGRFSGRQFSNSRSEMNVSTLELGDSALYLCASSLVQGNTGELFFGEGSRLTVL.

This clonotype turned up a few times. This chain uses TRBV6-2 or TRBV6-3 with TRBJ2-7; 14 positions match TRBD2. This CDR3 has 14 amino acids. Germline V gives CDR1 MNHEY, CDR2 SVGEGT. The V and J ends lost 6 bases and 3 bases, in that order; junction bases with no gene match: 1. In DNA, the CDR3 is TGTGCCAGCAGGGGACTAGCGGGAGACTACGAGCAGTACTTC. Translated: CASRGLAGDYEQYF.

The CDR3 DNA follows: TGTGCCAGCAGCACTTGGGCACACCGTAATGAAAAACTGTTTTTT. As protein: CASSTWAHRNEKLFF. The J gene is TRBJ1-4, the V gene TRBV11-2, with no clear D. Germline V CDR1 and CDR2: SGHAT, FQNNGV. V lost 5 bases, J lost 4 bases, and 14 bases lay in between. The length of the CDR3 is 15 residues.

This chain connects TRBV6-5 to TRBJ2-7; no definite D call. With 2 bases removed from V and 6 bases from J, the gap between germline ends came to 14 bases. The CDR3 sequence is 14 residues long. Germline V gene lookup returns CDR1 MNHEY and CDR2 SVGAGI. CDR3 residues: CASSYRNLIGEQYF. The CDR3 DNA reads TGTGCCAGCAGTTACCGCAACTTAATCGGCGAGCAGTACTTC.

The sample holds a few counts of this clonotype. This sequence joins TRBV12-3 or TRBV12-4 and TRBJ2-1, with 8 bases aligning to TRBD1. The CDR3 is made up of 13 amino acids. V trimming: 5 bases; J trimming: 8 bases; junction bases outside the gene matches: 5. CDR3: CASSPDREDEQFF. The CDR3 DNA follows: TGTGCCAGCAGTCCGGACAGGGAGGATGAGCAGTTCTTC.

This sequence joins TRBV5-1 and TRBJ2-3; TRBD1 aligns across 10 bases. The CDR3 consists of 15 residues. Germline values: CDR1 SGHRS, CDR2 YFSETQ. V was pared by 7 bases and J by 4 bases, with 9 bases of the junction left unmatched. The CDR3 DNA is TGCGCCAGCCGCCGGGACAGGGGTGTGTCAGATACGCAGTATTTT. Amino acid sequence: CASRRDRGVSDTQYF.

The gene calls are TRBV4-3 and TRBJ2-5, with 16 bases fitting TRBD2. The ends lost 2 bases at V and 7 bases at J; junction bases unmatched: 7. CDR1 and CDR2 (germline): LGHNA, YSLEER. This CDR3 region has 17 residues. The DNA for the CDR3 is TGCGCCAGCAGCCAACCGGGGACTAGCGGGAGGGCCGCGACCCAGTACTTC. Translated, it gives CASSQPGTSGRAATQYF.

The rearrangement links TRBV12-3 or TRBV12-4 to TRBJ1-2, with D tentatively TRBD1 (6 bases). Trimming cost V 6 bases and J 8 bases, with 16 bases left between them. The CDR3 contains 13 residues. CDR3 region: CASRPAGAGGYTF. Written as DNA, the CDR3 is TGTGCCAGCAGGCCGGCAGGGGCAGGGGGCTACACCTTC.

The V and J genes are TRBV30 and TRBJ2-3, with a possible D match to TRBD2 (6 bases). Germline lookup yields CDR1 GTSNPN and CDR2 SVGIG (reference sequence). CDR3 length equals 15 residues. V was trimmed by 0 bases and J by 3 bases, leaving 13 bases between them. The CDR3 sequence: CAWSVGGRRTDTQYF. DNA for the CDR3: TGTGCCTGGAGTGTTGGTGGGAGGAGGACAGATACGCAGTATTTT.

This clonotype was picked up one time. This chain connects TRBV10-3 to TRBJ2-3; D uncertain. The V end was cut by 0 bases, the J end by 0 bases, with 7 bases between. CDR3 length: 15 residues. Germline V gene lookup returns CDR1 ENHRY and CDR2 SYGVKD. The CDR3 DNA reads as TGTGCCATCAGTGAGTCTAGTACTAGCACAGATACGCAGTATTTT. It is translated as CAISESSTSTDTQYF.

V and J are TRBV18 and TRBJ1-2, with a weak D call TRBD1 (5 bases). Germline V gene sequence: CDR1 KGHSH, CDR2 LQKENI. The CDR3 totals 15 residues. The germline V and J ends were trimmed by 3 bases and 2 bases, with 13 bases remaining between them. DNA of the CDR3: TGTGCCAGCTCACCCCAGGGCAGCTCAAACTATGGCTACACCTTC. It codes for CASSPQGSSNYGYTF.

The chain combines TRBV12-3 or TRBV12-4 with TRBJ2-5; either TRBD1 or TRBD2 may fit D (5 bases each). The CDR3 runs 14 residues. The V end was cut by 3 bases, the J end by 6 bases, with 14 bases between. CDR3 in DNA: TGTGCCAGCAGTTTTAGTCGGGGCACACAGACCCAGTACTTC. Its protein is CASSFSRGTQTQYF.